Presented here are 30 T cell receptor beta chains from one specimen sequenced in a study of cytomegalovirus exposure and HLA in healthy donors (dated by TCRdb to the late 2010s). The library came from the immunoSEQ multiplex PCR assay. As stored in TCRdb, this immuneACCESS dataset retains in-frame rearrangements with V and J assigned. A fraction of the clones does not appear; measured against another copy, unresolved V genes explain less than half of the discrepancy, and the remainder lacks a known reason. The sample table holds about 150,000 clones, of which almost 85% were seen once. The top ten clonotypes cover approximately 30% of the sample. The sequenced sample consisted of PBMCs. These receptors originate from a man aged 25-40 years in good health and CMV-seropositive.

This clone was recorded only once. The chain links TRBV5-1 to TRBJ1-2; perhaps TRBD1 as D (5 bases). The CDR3 has 15 residues. Deletions cut 0 bases from V and 3 bases from J, with 12 bases between. Germline lookup yields CDR1 SGHRS and CDR2 YFSETQ. As DNA, the CDR3 is TGCGCCAGCAGCTTGGTAGGGGTTTCCGACTATGGCTACACCTTC. The encoded protein is CASSLVGVSDYGYTF.

The chain joins TRBV5-8 to TRBJ1-1, with TRBD1 identical over 10 bases. The length of the CDR3 is 15 residues. V dropped 2 bases and J dropped 7; count of bases not matched to a gene: 8. Germline V lookup: CDR1 SGHTS, CDR2 YDEGEE. CDR3 protein: CASSFDRGPSREAFF. The CDR3 DNA reads TGTGCCAGCAGCTTCGACAGGGGGCCTTCTCGTGAAGCTTTCTTT.

The CDR3 DNA follows: TGTGCCAGTAGGACGGGACAGGGGGCTTCAGATACGCAGTATTTT. Residues: CASRTGQGASDTQYF. This chain uses TRBV19 with TRBJ2-3; 12 nucleotides match TRBD1. The CDR3 contains 15 residues. Trimming took 6 bases from V and 4 from J; bases not matched to a gene: 5. CDR1 LNHDA and CDR2 SQIVND come from the germline V gene (reference sequence). The full variable domain, with the rest looked up from reference TRBV19 and TRBJ2-3, is DGGITQSPKYLFRKEGQNVTLSCEQNLNHDAMYWYRQDPGQGLRLIYYSQIVNDFQKGDIAEGYSVSREKKESFPLTVTSAQKNPTAFYLCASRTGQGASDTQYFGPGTRLTVL.

This clone has a single count. V is TRBV11-2 and J is TRBJ1-2; D not resolved. Germline lookup yields CDR1 SGHAT and CDR2 FQNNGV. This CDR3 region has 13 residues. The germline V and J ends were trimmed by 1 base and 7 bases, with 10 bases remaining between them. CDR3 loop: CASSLASPAGYTF. CDR3 DNA: TGTGCCAGCAGCTTAGCGAGCCCCGCTGGCTACACCTTC. Supplemented by reference TRBV11-2 and TRBJ1-2, the full variable domain reads EAGVAQSPRYKIIEKRQSVAFWCNPISGHATLYWYQQILGQGPKLLIQFQNNGVVDDSQLPKDRFSAERLKGVDSTLKIQPAKLEDSAVYLCASSLASPAGYTFGSGTRLTVV.

CDR3 sequence (DNA): TGTGCCAGCAGCCCAGGTTCAGGGCCCCAGCATTTT. Residues: CASSPGSGPQHF. The J gene is TRBJ1-5, the V gene TRBV7-2; D unresolved. The V end was cut by 5 bases, the J end by 9 bases, with 11 bases between. This CDR3 has 12 residues. The germline CDR1 and CDR2 sequences are SGHTA and FQGNSA.

The chain recombines TRBV5-5 with TRBJ2-7, with D possibly TRBD2 on 5 matching bases. The CDR3 covers 13 residues. Trimming stripped 0 bases from V and 5 bases from J, with 9 bases between. The germline V gene encodes CDR1 SGHKS and CDR2 YYEKEE (reference sequence). The CDR3, as DNA: TGTGCCAGCAGCTTGGGGTCGGGAAACGAGCAGTACTTC. Encoded protein: CASSLGSGNEQYF.

This rearrangement joins TRBV19 to TRBJ1-2; D gene unclear. CDR3 length: 13 amino acids. V shed 7 bases and J shed 8 bases, with 17 bases lying between them. Looked up from germline, CDR1 is LNHDA and CDR2 is SQIVND (reference sequence). The CDR3 nucleotides are TGTGCCAGTAAGAGGCCTACCCTCGAGGGCTACACCTTC. Its translation is CASKRPTLEGYTF.

The chain links TRBV7-3 to TRBJ2-5, with 11 bases matching TRBD2. The germline CDR1 and CDR2 sequences are SGHTA and FQGTGA. There are 16 residues in the CDR3. The trim removed 2 bases at V and 5 bases at J, leaving 7 bases unmatched. This CDR3 reads CASSLEASGGRETQYF. The CDR3 DNA sequence: TGTGCCAGCAGCTTAGAGGCTAGCGGGGGGCGGGAGACCCAGTACTTC.

The V gene is TRBV7-8, the J gene TRBJ2-7; possibly TRBD1 for D (6 bases). In germline, CDR1 is SGHVS, CDR2 FQNEAQ. The ends were cut back, 1 base at V and 0 bases at J, with 10 bases in the middle. CDR3 length: 15 residues. Here the CDR3 DNA reads TGTGCCAGCAGCTTAGAGAGGGACACCTCCTACGAGCAGTACTTC. This sequence encodes CASSLERDTSYEQYF.

The chain uses TRBV7-2 and TRBJ1-6, with TRBD1 matching over 10 bases. With 4 bases clipped from V and 9 bases from J, the junction kept 9 bases outside the gene matches. This CDR3 contains 16 residues. Germline values: CDR1 SGHTA, CDR2 FQGNSA. CDR3 residues: CASSSQTGGNGSPLHF. The CDR3 nucleotides are TGTGCCAGCAGCTCCCAGACAGGGGGCAACGGTTCACCCCTCCACTTT.

The rearrangement links TRBV27 to TRBJ2-1; D is ambiguous. CDR3 length: 14 amino acids. V was shortened by 8 bases and J by 6 bases, with 17 bases between the two germline ends. Germline V gene data show CDR1 as MNHEY and CDR2 as SMNVEV (reference sequence). CDR3 residues: CASGRAENSNEQFF. For the CDR3, the DNA is TGTGCCAGCGGTCGCGCGGAGAATAGCAATGAGCAGTTCTTC.

The V call is TRBV9, the J call TRBJ2-1; TRBD2 matches 9 bases. Germline CDR1 reads SGDLS; CDR2 reads YYNGEE. With V trimmed by 0 bases and J by 2 bases, 3 bases remained unmatched. This CDR3 spans 16 amino acids. CDR3: CASSVGTSVPYNEQFF. The DNA for the CDR3 is TGTGCCAGCAGCGTAGGGACTAGCGTTCCCTACAATGAGCAGTTCTTC.

This chain joins TRBV29-1 and TRBJ2-1, with 7 bases identical to TRBD1. This CDR3 region has 14 residues. Germline V gives CDR1 SQVTM, CDR2 ANQGSEA. The V gene end was trimmed by 6 bases and the J gene end by 4 bases; junction bases not matched to a gene: 9. The CDR3 loop reads CSVEKTGRYNEQFF. In nucleotides, the CDR3 is TGCAGCGTAGAAAAGACAGGGCGGTACAATGAGCAGTTCTTC.

This clone was detected a few times. The rearrangement links TRBV2 to TRBJ2-1; maybe TRBD1 (6 bases). The germline V gene has CDR1 SNHLY and CDR2 FYNNEI. There are 11 residues in the CDR3. V lost 6 bases to trimming and J lost 10 bases, with 10 bases between them. CDR3 region: CASRQGGEQFF. The DNA of the CDR3 is TGTGCCAGCAGACAGGGCGGGGAGCAGTTCTTC.

J is TRBJ2-3 and V is TRBV5-6; 14 positions agree with TRBD2. Germline V gene sequence: CDR1 SGHDT, CDR2 YYEEEE. J gave up 3 bases and V 4 bases, and 4 bases lay outside the gene matches. CDR3 length: 16 amino acids. The CDR3 loop reads CASSAGLAGATDTQYF. The CDR3 nucleotides read TGTGCCAGCAGCGCGGGACTAGCGGGAGCTACAGATACGCAGTATTTT. Full variable domain (outside the CDR3, taken from reference TRBV5-6 and TRBJ2-3): DAGVTQSPTHLIKTRGQQVTLRCSPKSGHDTVSWYQQALGQGPQFIFQYYEEEERQRGNFPDRFSGHQFPNYSSELNVNALLLGDSALYLCASSAGLAGATDTQYFGPGTRLTVL.

The rearrangement links TRBV11-2 to TRBJ1-1, with D maybe TRBD1 (5 bases). This CDR3 is 15 amino acids long. The germline V gene encodes CDR1 SGHAT and CDR2 FQNNGV. V dropped 7 bases and J dropped 1 base, with 16 bases sitting between them. The CDR3 sequence: CASTSTGTKNTEAFF. Here the CDR3 DNA reads TGTGCCAGCACCTCAACAGGAACGAAGAACACTGAAGCTTTCTTT.

The count of this clone is one. The chain links TRBV19 to TRBJ2-3, with D perhaps TRBD1 (6 bases). This CDR3 is built from 16 residues. Germline V lookup: CDR1 LNHDA, CDR2 SQIVND (reference sequence). Trimming removed 5 bases at V and 6 bases at J, with 21 bases between. The CDR3 region has the DNA TGTGCCAGTAGTCCCCCCCGGTGGGGGCGAGCTGATACGCAGTATTTT. Translation: CASSPPRWGRADTQYF.

The rearrangement links TRBV6-5 to TRBJ1-1; no clear D gene. Germline CDR1 MNHEY, CDR2 SVGAGI. CDR3 length equals 11 residues. Trimming took off 7 bases at V and 1 base at J, with 4 bases between the two ends. In DNA, the CDR3 is TGTGCCAGCACTTGGAACACTGAAGCTTTCTTT. As protein: CASTWNTEAFF.

This chain joins TRBV9 and TRBJ2-1; a possible D gene is TRBD2 (5 bases). This CDR3 is built from 16 residues. Germline loops: CDR1 SGDLS, CDR2 YYNGEE. The ends were cut back, 0 bases at V and 3 bases at J, with 13 bases in the middle. The chain's CDR3 is CASSVGSRADYNEQFF. CDR3 DNA sequence: TGTGCCAGCAGCGTAGGATCGCGGGCCGACTACAATGAGCAGTTCTTC. Filled out from reference TRBV9 and TRBJ2-1, the complete variable domain reads DSGVTQTPKHLITATGQRVTLRCSPRSGDLSVYWYQQSLDQGLQFLIQYYNGEERAKGNILERFSAQQFPDLHSELNLSSLELGDSALYFCASSVGSRADYNEQFFGPGTRLTVL.

V is TRBV7-6 and J is TRBJ2-7; 7 nucleotides match TRBD1. V dropped 8 bases and J dropped 4; count of bases not matched to a gene: 11. The CDR3 is 14 amino acids. Germline CDR1 reads SGHVS; CDR2 reads FNYEAQ. CDR3 sequence reads: CASGYRDREYEQYF. For the CDR3, the DNA is TGTGCCAGCGGCTACCGGGACAGAGAGTACGAGCAGTACTTC.

This clone came up a few times. CDR3 DNA: TGTGCCAGCAGCTTACTTCGAGACTACGAGCAGTACTTC. The encoded protein is CASSLLRDYEQYF. This chain connects TRBV7-8 to TRBJ2-7, with D unclear. Trimming shortened V by 2 bases and J by 3 bases, and 8 bases separated the two germline ends. Germline V gene lookup returns CDR1 SGHVS and CDR2 FQNEAQ. The CDR3 sequence is 13 residues long.

This chain connects TRBV7-9 to TRBJ1-5; 7 nucleotides align to TRBD1. There are 15 residues in the CDR3. CDR1 and CDR2 from the germline V gene are SEHNR and FQNEAQ (reference sequence). V lost 5 bases to trimming and J lost 2 bases; unmatched junction nucleotides: 6. The CDR3 nucleotides are TGTGCCAGCAGCCCTGACAGGGTGGGCAATCAGCCCCAGCATTTT. This sequence encodes CASSPDRVGNQPQHF.

This chain joins TRBV5-8 and TRBJ2-7; D might be TRBD2 (6 bases). CDR3 length: 16 amino acids. From germline, CDR1 is SGHTS and CDR2 YDEGEE. The V and J ends lost 0 bases and 0 bases respectively, with 13 bases between them. DNA of the CDR3: TGTGCCAGCAGCTTGGGTCTAGGGGACTCCTCCTACGAGCAGTACTTC. Translation gives CASSLGLGDSSYEQYF.

The V call is TRBV5-4, the J call TRBJ1-1; 8 bases line up with TRBD1. Germline V CDR1 and CDR2: SGHNT, YYREEE (reference sequence). V lost 4 bases and J lost 1; bases outside the gene matches: 3. The CDR3 consists of 14 residues. The CDR3 loop reads CASSRTGSNTEAFF. The CDR3 coding sequence is TGTGCCAGCAGCCGGACAGGGTCGAACACTGAAGCTTTCTTT.

J is TRBJ1-1 and V is TRBV2; 8 bases line up with TRBD1. V shed 5 bases and J 5 bases; nucleotides not matched to a gene: 7. This CDR3 has 14 residues. The germline V gene has CDR1 SNHLY and CDR2 FYNNEI. The chain's CDR3 is CASSRQGMGTEAFF. CDR3 sequence (DNA): TGTGCCAGCAGTCGACAGGGGATGGGGACTGAAGCTTTCTTT.

V usage is TRBV19 and J usage is TRBJ2-1; 9 bases are a match to TRBD2. V trimming: 7 bases; J trimming: 9 bases; junction bases outside the gene matches: 10. Germline CDR1 and CDR2: LNHDA and SQIVND (reference sequence). There are 14 residues in the CDR3. CDR3 sequence reads: CASMISGSGGEQFF. The CDR3 DNA reads as TGTGCCAGTATGATTAGCGGGAGCGGAGGTGAGCAGTTCTTC.

V gene TRBV7-9 combines with J gene TRBJ1-2; 8 positions agree with TRBD1. The CDR3 spans 14 residues. Germline values: CDR1 SEHNR, CDR2 FQNEAQ (reference sequence). The V and J ends lost 5 bases and 2 bases, in that order; junction bases with no gene match: 4. CDR3 DNA sequence: TGTGCCAGCAGCCGGGGGACAGGCAACTATGGCTACACCTTC. Its translation is CASSRGTGNYGYTF.

The chain uses TRBV7-3 and TRBJ1-1, with a tentative D call TRBD1 (5 bases). Germline CDR1 and CDR2: SGHTA and FQGTGA. The ends were cut back, 5 bases at V and 1 base at J, with 14 bases in the middle. The CDR3 runs 15 residues. In DNA form, the CDR3 reads TGTGCCAGCAGCCAACGGCCCCAGGGGAACACTGAAGCTTTCTTT. This codes for CASSQRPQGNTEAFF.

The rearrangement joins TRBV7-2 to TRBJ2-1; TRBD2 agrees at 10 bases. Germline CDR1 SGHTA, CDR2 FQGNSA. V shed 2 bases and J 4 bases; nucleotides not matched to a gene: 2. The length of the CDR3 is 15 residues. The CDR3 DNA is TGTGCCAGCAGCTTACTAGCGGGGGCGTACAATGAGCAGTTCTTC. Its translation: CASSLLAGAYNEQFF.

The V gene is TRBV27, the J gene TRBJ1-1, with 8 bases matching TRBD1. This CDR3 is 13 amino acids long. Germline-derived CDR1 and CDR2 are MNHEY and SMNVEV (reference sequence). The V and J ends lost 9 bases and 5 bases, in that order; junction bases with no gene match: 8. CDR3: CASKQGGPTEAFF. CDR3 in DNA: TGTGCCAGTAAACAGGGGGGACCGACTGAAGCTTTCTTT.